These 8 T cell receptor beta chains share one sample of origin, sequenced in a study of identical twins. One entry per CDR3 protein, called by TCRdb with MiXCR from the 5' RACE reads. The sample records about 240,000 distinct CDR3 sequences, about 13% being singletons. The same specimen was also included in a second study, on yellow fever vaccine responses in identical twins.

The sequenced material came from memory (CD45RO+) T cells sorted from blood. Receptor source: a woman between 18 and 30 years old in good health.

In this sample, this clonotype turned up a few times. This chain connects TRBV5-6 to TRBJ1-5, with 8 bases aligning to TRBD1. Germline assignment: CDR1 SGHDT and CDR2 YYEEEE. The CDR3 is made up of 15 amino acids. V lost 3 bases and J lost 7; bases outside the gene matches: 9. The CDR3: CASSSVGTGGQPQHF. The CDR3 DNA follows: TGTGCCAGCAGCTCAGTGGGGACAGGAGGCCAGCCCCAGCATTTT.

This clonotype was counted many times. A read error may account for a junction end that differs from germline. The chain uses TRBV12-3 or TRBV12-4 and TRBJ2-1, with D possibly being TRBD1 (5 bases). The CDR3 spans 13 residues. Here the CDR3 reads CASRLDSYNEQFF. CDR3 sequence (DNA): TGTGCCAGCAGATTAGACAGTTATAATGAGCAGTTCTTC.

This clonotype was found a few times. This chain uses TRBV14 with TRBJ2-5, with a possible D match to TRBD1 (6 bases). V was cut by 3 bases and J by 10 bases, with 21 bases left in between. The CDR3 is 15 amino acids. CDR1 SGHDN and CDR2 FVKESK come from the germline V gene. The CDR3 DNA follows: TGTGCCAGCAGCCACCAGGACAGTTATAAGAGGGACCAGTACTTC. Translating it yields CASSHQDSYKRDQYF. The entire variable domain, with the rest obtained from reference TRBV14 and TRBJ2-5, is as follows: EAGVTQFPSHSVIEKGQTVTLRCDPISGHDNLYWYRRVMGKEIKFLLHFVKESKQDESGMPNNRFLAERTGGTYSTLKVQPAELEDSGVYFCASSHQDSYKRDQYFGPGTRLLVL.

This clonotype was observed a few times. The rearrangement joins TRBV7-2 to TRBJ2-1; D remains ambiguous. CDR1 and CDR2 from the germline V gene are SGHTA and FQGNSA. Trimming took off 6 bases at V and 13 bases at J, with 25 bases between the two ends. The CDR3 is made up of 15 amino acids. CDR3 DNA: TGTGCCAGCAGTTTTATTCCGGGTTCCAGCTCCCCTCAGTTCTTC. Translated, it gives CASSFIPGSSSPQFF.

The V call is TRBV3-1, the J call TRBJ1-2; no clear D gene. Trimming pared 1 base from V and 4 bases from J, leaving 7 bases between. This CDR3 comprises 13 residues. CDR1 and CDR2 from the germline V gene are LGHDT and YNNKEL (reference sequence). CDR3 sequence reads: CASSQVETYGYTF. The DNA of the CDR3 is TGTGCCAGCAGCCAAGTCGAAACCTATGGCTACACCTTC.

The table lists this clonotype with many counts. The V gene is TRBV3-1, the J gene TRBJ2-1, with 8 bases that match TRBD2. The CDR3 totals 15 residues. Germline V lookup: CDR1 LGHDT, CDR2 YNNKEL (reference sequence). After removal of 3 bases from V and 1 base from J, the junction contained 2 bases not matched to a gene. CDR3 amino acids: CASSQGLGSYNEQFF. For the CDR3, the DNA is TGTGCCAGCAGCCAGGGACTAGGATCCTACAATGAGCAGTTCTTC.

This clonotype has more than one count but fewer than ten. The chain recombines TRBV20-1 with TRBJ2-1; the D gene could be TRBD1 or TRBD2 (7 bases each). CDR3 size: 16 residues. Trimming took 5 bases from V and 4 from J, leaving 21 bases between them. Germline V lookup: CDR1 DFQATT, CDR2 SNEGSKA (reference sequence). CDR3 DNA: TGCAGTGCTTCCCCCCTCAGGGGGGGGGCATACAATGAGCAGTTCTTC. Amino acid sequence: CSASPLRGGAYNEQFF.

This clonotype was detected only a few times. The CDR3 protein is CARHPSGSVNEQFF. CDR3 coding DNA: TGCGCCAGGCACCCTAGCGGGAGCGTCAATGAGCAGTTCTTC. This sequence joins TRBV4-1 and TRBJ2-1; the match to TRBD2 covers 10 bases. CDR1 is MGHRA, CDR2 YSYEKL, per germline. Trimming removed 9 bases from V and 6 bases from J; junction bases left unmatched: 8. The CDR3 contains 14 residues.